One and the same sample provided the 9 T cell receptor beta chains below, sequenced in a study of Ad26.COV2.S vaccination and SARS-CoV-2 variants. Sample treatment: about 20 received Ad26.COV2.S at low or high dose, single or two shots; roughly five received placebo; per-sample allocation not given. Sample collection was performed on day 63 after the first vaccine or placebo injection. Libraries were prepared by immunoSEQ multiplex PCR; TCRdb keeps only in-frame clonotypes and omits some of them. The sample has 350,000 to 450,000 clones, about 85% seen once. Sequences were derived from peripheral blood, sampled in a trial of Ad26.COV2.S vaccine versus placebo. These receptors originate from a person between 18 and 59 years old who received the Ad26.COV2.S COVID-19 vaccine or a placebo.

The V call is TRBV6-6, the J call TRBJ1-1; D call uncertain. Trimming stripped 3 bases from V and 8 bases from J, with 10 bases between. CDR1 and CDR2 from the germline V gene are MNHNY and SVGAGI (reference sequence). CDR3 size: 12 residues. The CDR3 DNA reads as TGTGCCAGCAGTTATCCGGAACTAGAAGCTTTCTTT. Amino acids: CASSYPELEAFF.

CDR3 bases: TGCGCCAGCGGGACCGGGACAGGGAGTGAAAAACTGTTTTTT. It specifies CASGTGTGSEKLFF. The rearrangement joins TRBV10-2 to TRBJ1-4; 9 bases are shared with TRBD1. From germline, CDR1 is WSHSY and CDR2 SAAADI. The CDR3 runs 14 residues. Trimming at V came to 8 bases and at J to 7 bases, leaving 8 bases not matched to a gene.

The chain employs TRBV24-1 and TRBJ1-5; TRBD1 agrees at 11 bases. The germline gives CDR1 KGHDR, CDR2 SFDVKD. This CDR3 is 18 amino acids long. V gave up 10 bases and J gave up 4 bases; unmatched junction bases: 17. CDR3 amino acids: CATRRTGGRSGGNQPQHF. CDR3 DNA: TGTGCCACACGAAGGACAGGGGGCAGGAGTGGGGGAAATCAGCCCCAGCATTTT.

Only a few counts were recorded for this clone. This chain connects TRBV30 to TRBJ2-7; the D is unclear. The germline gives CDR1 GTSNPN, CDR2 SVGIG (reference sequence). V shed 3 bases and J shed 5 bases, with 14 bases lying between them. The CDR3 spans 13 residues. CDR3 region: CAWSHIRSHEQYF. CDR3 nucleotide sequence: TGTGCCTGGAGCCATATCCGAAGCCACGAGCAGTACTTC.

The J gene is TRBJ1-4, the V gene TRBV9; D is perhaps TRBD1 (6 bases). CDR1 and CDR2 (germline): SGDLS, YYNGEE. The CDR3 covers 16 residues. The V end lost 0 bases, the J end lost 0 bases, and 9 bases lay between the germline ends. CDR3 nucleotides: TGTGCCAGCAGCGTAGCAGGGGCCACAACTAATGAAAAACTGTTTTTT. Translated, it gives CASSVAGATTNEKLFF. The full variable domain, completed using reference TRBV9 and TRBJ1-4, is DSGVTQTPKHLITATGQRVTLRCSPRSGDLSVYWYQQSLDQGLQFLIQYYNGEERAKGNILERFSAQQFPDLHSELNLSSLELGDSALYFCASSVAGATTNEKLFFGSGTQLSVL.

The rearrangement links TRBV10-3 to TRBJ1-5; a weak D match, TRBD1 (5 bases). Germline assignment: CDR1 ENHRY and CDR2 SYGVKD. Trimming left V 6 bases short and J 1 base short, with 13 bases between. The CDR3 loop spans 15 amino acids. CDR3 sequence: CAIRPGTASNQPQHF. DNA for the CDR3: TGTGCCATCAGACCCGGGACGGCGAGCAATCAGCCCCAGCATTTT.

The rearrangement joins TRBV20-1 to TRBJ2-1, with D unresolved. Trimming cost V 3 bases and J 6 bases, with 9 bases left between them. This CDR3 contains 12 residues. Germline V gives CDR1 DFQATT, CDR2 SNEGSKA (reference sequence). The CDR3 spells CSASLTLNEQFF. The CDR3 nucleotides are TGCAGTGCTAGTTTGACTCTCAATGAGCAGTTCTTC.

J is TRBJ2-2 and V is TRBV7-8, with 12 bases identical to TRBD1. Germline V CDR1 and CDR2: SGHVS, FQNEAQ. The V segment lost 5 bases and the J segment 3 bases; nucleotides outside the gene matches: 7. This CDR3 is built from 17 residues. The CDR3 region is CASSRDRGREDTGELFF. CDR3 nucleotides: TGTGCCAGCAGCCGGGACAGGGGGCGTGAAGACACCGGGGAGCTGTTTTTT.

The chain recombines TRBV5-4 with TRBJ1-4; 10 positions match TRBD1. Looked up from germline, CDR1 is SGHNT and CDR2 is YYREEE (reference sequence). The CDR3 is made up of 15 amino acids. J was trimmed by 6 bases and V by 4 bases; bases with no gene match: 6. The CDR3 region has the DNA TGTGCCAGCAGCGATACCGGGACAGGGGATGAAAAACTGTTTTTT. This encodes CASSDTGTGDEKLFF.